These T cell receptor beta chains were read from a single sample in a study of shared clonotypes between healthy human individuals. Sequencing was performed with immunoSEQ multiplex PCR; in TCRdb, only in-frame clones are kept and a portion is missing. The sample holds about 470,000 clones, roughly 83% seen once. Sequenced: PBMCs. Receptor source: a woman in her thirties or forties in good health. Some clones in this sample may be carry-over from other donors' samples. The conserved cysteine and the conserved F or W are not part of the CDR3 here. Each record gives: J gene, V gene, clone size, CDR3 protein. Clone size is shown for a subset of rows, as once, few, many or a class of expanded clone.

>TRBJ2-1|TRBV7-3|.
ASSPDRGPYNEQF
>TRBJ2-2|TRBV10-1|.
ASSTTGGSGELF
>TRBJ1-1|TRBV6-5|.
ASSKGGSKAF
>TRBJ2-5|TRBV28|.
ASALGAGGPRETQY
>TRBJ2-3|TRBV18|.
ASFTRQSSGRFTDTQY
>TRBJ2-1|TRBV5-6|.
ASSLGGSSYNEQF
>TRBJ1-4|TRBV28|.
ASSPLRTENDEKLF
>TRBJ2-1|TRBV2|.
ASSEETSSYNEQF
>TRBJ1-2|TRBV4-1|few
ASSQPLGRSYGYT
>TRBJ1-4|TRBV28|.
ASSLGSTVGVTNEKLF
>TRBJ1-1|TRBV2|.
ASPPSGVQARAEAF
>TRBJ1-4|TRBV30|.
AWSGKGYNEKLF
>TRBJ2-1|TRBV6-1|.
ASSFETSYNEQF
>TRBJ2-1|TRBV7-6|.
ASSLVGANEQF
>TRBJ1-4|TRBV7-6|.
ASSLGTVNEKLF
>TRBJ2-1|TRBV11-2|once
ASSLTSGEQF
>TRBJ2-3|TRBV9|.
ASSVSGDTDTQY
>TRBJ2-4|TRBV5-4|.
ASSSVSGQLLAKNIQY